Sequencing of this T cell receptor beta chain was carried out in a study of control samples from healthy donors and cancer patients. TCRdb keeps only in-frame clones here, not all; method: immunoSEQ multiplex PCR. In the table there are 150,000 to 200,000 clones, approximately 86% of which are singletons. Trimming removed 0 bases at V and 4 bases at J, with 10 bases between. This CDR3 is 15 amino acids long. Germline V lookup: CDR1 SGHRS, CDR2 YFSETQ. What was sequenced was blood. The clonotype originates from a woman in her 30s in good health. V and J are TRBV5-1 and TRBJ1-4, with D unresolved. CDR3 sequence (DNA): TGCGCCAGCAGCTTGGTAGGGCAGGTTAATGAAAAACTGTTTTTT. As protein: CASSLVGQVNEKLFF.